The 21 T cell receptor beta chains in this list originate from one sample, sequenced in a study of T-cell memory formation after mild COVID-19. MiXCR, applied by TCRdb to the 5' RACE reads, yields one record per CDR3 protein. The sample consists of fewer than 70,000 distinct CDR3 sequences, roughly 9.5% of them appearing once. The material sequenced was PBMCs or a T cell subset sorted from them (not recorded which). These receptors all stem from a man aged 18-30 years who had mild COVID-19 (a few samples of this study predate the infection). Cell type and time point are not known.

This clonotype occurred a few times. The chain recombines TRBV29-1 with TRBJ2-5, with no clear D. Between the trimmed V and J ends, which lost 3 bases and 5 bases, there was a span of 10 bases. This CDR3 region has 12 residues. CDR1 is SQVTM, CDR2 ANQGSEA, per germline. The CDR3 region is CSVEQAGETQYF. For the CDR3, the DNA is TGCAGCGTTGAGCAGGCTGGGGAGACCCAGTACTTC.

Turning to this clonotype: A much bigger clone sits one base away, suggesting this may be a read error. It is likely a read error, because the conserved phenylalanine at the end of the CDR3 is missing. V gene TRBV20-1 combines with J gene TRBJ2-7, with a possible D match to TRBD2 (5 bases). The germline CDR1 and CDR2 sequences are DFQATT and SNEGSKA (reference sequence). Between the trimmed V and J ends, which lost 0 bases and 4 bases, there was a span of 16 bases. This CDR3 contains 15 residues. For the CDR3, the DNA is TGCAGTGCTAGAGATCCCGGAGGCTCATTATACGAGCAGTACCTC. Protein product: CSARDPGGSLYEQYL.

This sequence joins TRBV7-9 and TRBJ2-3; possible D gene TRBD2, 6 bases. The CDR3 spans 15 residues. Trimming left V 3 bases short and J 0 bases short, with 10 bases between. In germline, CDR1 is SEHNR, CDR2 FQNEAQ (reference sequence). The CDR3 is CASSFRGYSTDTQYF. The CDR3 bases are TGTGCCAGCAGCTTCCGGGGGTACAGCACAGATACGCAGTATTTT.

This clonotype appeared many times. The gene calls are TRBV28 and TRBJ2-5; a weak D match, TRBD2 (7 bases). Germline CDR1 is MDHEN and CDR2 is SYDVKM. The CDR3 has 15 amino acids. Trimming pared 7 bases from V and 5 bases from J, leaving 20 bases between. CDR3 amino acids: CASTPGGLRGETQYF. The CDR3 bases are TGTGCCAGCACCCCGGGGGGCCTCCGGGGGGAGACCCAGTACTTC.

This clonotype was counted between two and nine times. The chain has TRBV9 and TRBJ2-3, with TRBD2 identical over 9 bases. CDR3 length equals 14 residues. The V gene end was trimmed by 0 bases and the J gene end by 6 bases; junction bases not matched to a gene: 2. Germline-derived CDR1 and CDR2 are SGDLS and YYNGEE. CDR3 nucleotides: TGTGCCAGCAGCGTAGGCGGGGGGGCCGATACGCAGTATTTT. This sequence encodes CASSVGGGADTQYF.

This clonotype has only a few counts. This chain uses TRBV12-3 or TRBV12-4 with TRBJ2-3; D remains unclear. The V gene lost 3 bases and the J gene lost 10 bases, with 11 bases spanning the gap. The CDR3 extends over 12 amino acids. The CDR3 region is CASSFNNAAQYF. In DNA, the CDR3 is TGTGCCAGCAGTTTCAACAATGCGGCGCAGTATTTT.

This clonotype has a handful of counts. The chain is built from TRBV20-1 and TRBJ1-1; 7 positions agree with TRBD1. The germline CDR1 and CDR2 sequences are DFQATT and SNEGSKA (reference sequence). CDR3 length: 17 residues. Trimming removed 6 bases from V and 1 base from J; junction bases left unmatched: 17. CDR3 protein: CSAPPFYQKGANTEAFF. DNA of the CDR3: TGCAGTGCGCCGCCGTTTTATCAAAAGGGGGCGAACACTGAAGCTTTCTTT.

This clonotype was seen a few times. V gene TRBV2 combines with J gene TRBJ1-2; no clear D gene. The CDR3 has 11 amino acids. From germline, CDR1 is SNHLY and CDR2 FYNNEI. V lost 11 bases and J lost 1, with 8 bases in between. CDR3 nucleotide sequence: TGTGCCGGCCGCGGTAACTATGGCTACACCTTC. Its translation is CAGRGNYGYTF.

The gene calls are TRBV5-1 and TRBJ1-2, with TRBD1 matching 7 bases. This CDR3 region has 13 residues. V trimming: 5 bases; J trimming: 4 bases; junction bases outside the gene matches: 5. Germline CDR1 is SGHRS and CDR2 is YFSETQ. CDR3 sequence reads: CASRSDRAYGYTF. In DNA, the CDR3 is TGCGCCAGCAGAAGTGACAGGGCCTATGGCTACACCTTC.

The chain links TRBV7-8 to TRBJ1-5, with D unclear. V was shortened by 1 base and J by 7 bases, with 8 bases between the two germline ends. CDR1 is SGHVS, CDR2 FQNEAQ, per germline. This CDR3 comprises 13 residues. CDR3 in amino acids: CASSLEGKQPQHF. In nucleotides, the CDR3 is TGTGCCAGCAGCTTAGAGGGTAAACAGCCCCAGCATTTT.

The genes are TRBV11-2 and TRBJ1-4; D is uncertain. Trimming stripped 2 bases from V and 8 bases from J, with 6 bases between. Germline V gene data show CDR1 as SGHAT and CDR2 as FQNNGV. This CDR3 spans 12 amino acids. CDR3: CASSLNREKLFF. Written as DNA, the CDR3 is TGTGCCAGCAGCTTAAATCGAGAAAAACTGTTTTTT.

The genes are TRBV7-8 and TRBJ2-1; D is tentatively TRBD1 or TRBD2 (5 bases each). The CDR3 loop spans 16 amino acids. V dropped 3 bases and J dropped 8 bases, with 20 bases sitting between them. Germline V gives CDR1 SGHVS, CDR2 FQNEAQ. The CDR3 sequence is CASSFRDPGLEDEQFF. The CDR3, as DNA: TGTGCCAGCAGCTTCCGGGACCCGGGGTTGGAGGATGAGCAGTTCTTC.

This clonotype was seen repeatedly, ten times or more. The chain recombines TRBV29-1 with TRBJ2-1, with a possible D match to TRBD2 (5 bases). Looked up from germline, CDR1 is SQVTM and CDR2 is ANQGSEA. The CDR3 is made up of 13 amino acids. The V end was cut by 4 bases, the J end by 9 bases, with 16 bases between. CDR3 protein: CSVALGVEGEQFF. CDR3 coding DNA: TGCAGCGTTGCTCTTGGGGTTGAGGGTGAGCAGTTCTTC.

This clonotype was recorded a few times. CDR3 loop: CASSGGSRSTEAFF. CDR3 in DNA: TGCGCCAGCAGCGGCGGATCACGGAGCACTGAAGCTTTCTTT. The chain has TRBV5-1 and TRBJ1-1, with D uncertain. Trimming shortened V by 4 bases and J by 4 bases, and 14 bases separated the two germline ends. The CDR3 runs 14 residues. The germline V gene has CDR1 SGHRS and CDR2 YFSETQ.

This clonotype was detected ten times or more. This rearrangement joins TRBV29-1 to TRBJ1-1, with TRBD1 matching over 8 bases. There are 11 residues in the CDR3. Germline values: CDR1 SQVTM, CDR2 ANQGSEA. The V gene end was trimmed by 5 bases and the J gene end by 10 bases; junction bases not matched to a gene: 6. CDR3 residues: CSVTDRGPAFF. Here the CDR3 DNA reads TGCAGCGTTACCGACAGGGGCCCAGCTTTCTTT.

The V and J genes are TRBV6-2 or TRBV6-3 and TRBJ2-5; TRBD2 matches at 10 bases. CDR3 length: 14 amino acids. V lost 6 bases and J lost 4; bases outside the gene matches: 5. Germline V lookup: CDR1 MNHEY, CDR2 SVGEGT. CDR3 in amino acids: CASSRTSGGETQYF. The CDR3 DNA is TGTGCCAGCAGCAGGACTAGCGGTGGAGAGACCCAGTACTTC.

The sample holds a few counts of this clonotype. V gene TRBV9 combines with J gene TRBJ2-3, with D tentatively TRBD2 (5 bases). Trimming pared 3 bases from V and 9 bases from J, leaving 17 bases between. Germline V gives CDR1 SGDLS, CDR2 YYNGEE. The CDR3 totals 14 residues. The CDR3 coding sequence is TGTGCCAGCAGCGGAGGGTCGCCAGATGACACGCAGTATTTT. Protein sequence: CASSGGSPDDTQYF.

By share of the sample, this clonotype is medium-sized. The chain employs TRBV20-1 and TRBJ2-2; possible D gene TRBD2, 6 bases. V gave up 3 bases and J gave up 0 bases, with 8 bases separating them. This CDR3 contains 14 residues. Per germline, CDR1 DFQATT and CDR2 SNEGSKA (reference sequence). CDR3 sequence reads: CSARVAANTGELFF. The CDR3 nucleotides are TGCAGTGCTAGGGTAGCGGCGAACACCGGGGAGCTGTTTTTT.

This clonotype was found a few times. This sequence joins TRBV12-3 or TRBV12-4 and TRBJ2-3; D is uncertain. CDR3 length equals 14 residues. The V end was cut by 3 bases, the J end by 0 bases, with 7 bases between. The CDR3 spells CASSFGSSTDTQYF. The DNA of the CDR3 is TGTGCCAGCAGTTTTGGGTCTAGCACAGATACGCAGTATTTT.

The sample holds a few counts of this clonotype. V and J are TRBV20-1 and TRBJ2-7; TRBD2 matches 7 bases. Germline V gene sequence: CDR1 DFQATT, CDR2 SNEGSKA (reference sequence). The CDR3 consists of 15 residues. The J segment lost 4 bases and the V segment lost 5 bases, leaving 14 bases of the junction unmatched. The CDR3, as DNA: TGCAGTGCTTCTGAACGCCCGCAGGGAGGGTACGAGCAGTACTTC. This gives the protein CSASERPQGGYEQYF.

This clonotype was observed at least ten times. This CDR3 is CASSPSGGTQETQYF. DNA of the CDR3: TGTGCCAGCAGCCCAAGCGGAGGGACCCAAGAGACCCAGTACTTC. This chain uses TRBV3-1 with TRBJ2-5; maybe TRBD2 (6 bases). This CDR3 comprises 15 residues. Trimming stripped 4 bases from V and 1 base from J, with 13 bases between. Germline values: CDR1 LGHDT, CDR2 YNNKEL (reference sequence).